What follows are 21 T cell receptor beta chains derived from one specimen sequenced in a study of blood T cell repertoires in COVID-19. Clones were sequenced by immunoSEQ multiplex PCR, and TCRdb holds only the in-frame ones, with some missing. The sample yields 210,000 or so clones, 90% seen once. The material sequenced was peripheral blood. These receptors came from a man aged 30 to 39 with COVID-19, enrolled during active disease.

As to this clone: This same CDR3 is encoded by further DNA sequences in the sample. This rearrangement joins TRBV7-2 to TRBJ1-5, with D perhaps TRBD1 (5 bases). Germline V gene lookup returns CDR1 SGHTA and CDR2 FQGNSA. Trimming shortened V by 1 base and J by 4 bases, and 11 bases separated the two germline ends. CDR3 length equals 15 residues. This CDR3 reads CASSLVGGGNQPQHF. The CDR3, as DNA: TGTGCCAGCAGCTTAGTCGGGGGAGGGAATCAGCCCCAGCATTTT. The full variable domain, its missing parts supplied by reference TRBV7-2 and TRBJ1-5, is GAGVSQSPSNKVTEKGKDVELRCDPISGHTALYWYRQSLGQGLEFLIYFQGNSAPDKSGLPSDRFSAERTGGSVSTLTIQRTQQEDSAVYLCASSLVGGGNQPQHFGDGTRLSIL.

The genes are TRBV2 and TRBJ1-5, with D possibly TRBD1 on 5 matching bases. This CDR3 comprises 13 residues. Germline V lookup: CDR1 SNHLY, CDR2 FYNNEI. The V and J ends lost 7 bases and 3 bases respectively, with 10 bases between them. For the CDR3, the DNA is TGTGCCAGCACGGGGGGAATCAATCAGCCCCAGCATTTT. This gives the protein CASTGGINQPQHF.

J is TRBJ2-1 and V is TRBV9; D remains unclear. V lost 0 bases and J 4 bases, leaving 17 bases between the germline ends. Germline V gene data show CDR1 as SGDLS and CDR2 as YYNGEE. The CDR3 consists of 17 residues. The CDR3 DNA is TGTGCCAGCAGCGTAGAGGAGTACGGAAGCTATTACAATGAGCAGTTCTTC. This codes for CASSVEEYGSYYNEQFF.

The gene calls are TRBV19 and TRBJ1-6; maybe TRBD1 (6 bases). CDR3 size: 15 residues. V lost 5 bases to trimming and J lost 7 bases, with 15 bases between them. Germline assignment: CDR1 LNHDA and CDR2 SQIVND (reference sequence). CDR3 loop: CASSWGGVENSPLHF. Written as DNA, the CDR3 is TGTGCCAGTAGTTGGGGGGGCGTCGAGAATTCACCCCTCCACTTT.

The chain couples TRBV3-1 (or the pseudogene TRBV3-2) to TRBJ1-6; D gene unclear. V was cut by 0 bases and J by 13 bases, with 4 bases left in between. This CDR3 region has 11 residues. Looked up from germline, CDR1 is LGHDT and CDR2 is YNNKEL (reference sequence). The CDR3 is CASSQDSPLHF. In DNA form, the CDR3 reads TGTGCCAGCAGCCAAGATAGCCCCCTCCACTTT.

The gene calls are TRBV15 and TRBJ1-1, with D unclear. Germline CDR1 and CDR2: LNHNV and YYDKDF (reference sequence). There are 15 residues in the CDR3. Trimming took off 0 bases at V and 4 bases at J, with 12 bases between the two ends. The CDR3 loop reads CATSRDLGGGTEAFF. The DNA of the CDR3 is TGTGCCACCAGCAGAGATCTGGGAGGAGGCACTGAAGCTTTCTTT.

This chain uses TRBV11-2 with TRBJ1-2; maybe TRBD1 (5 bases). V lost 1 base and J 0 bases, leaving 9 bases between the germline ends. There are 15 residues in the CDR3. Germline assignment: CDR1 SGHAT and CDR2 FQNNGV. As DNA, the CDR3 is TGTGCCAGCAGCTTAGCAGGGCCACCTAACTATGGCTACACCTTC. It is translated as CASSLAGPPNYGYTF.

The chain is built from TRBV19 and TRBJ1-5, with D perhaps matching TRBD1 (6 bases). V was shortened by 1 base and J by 6 bases, with 13 bases between the two germline ends. CDR3 size: 15 residues. Germline CDR1 LNHDA, CDR2 SQIVND (reference sequence). The CDR3 DNA sequence: TGTGCCAGTAGTATAGCCTCGAGGGGGAGTCAGCCCCAGCATTTT. Its translation: CASSIASRGSQPQHF.

V is TRBV30 and J is TRBJ2-5; 7 bases map to TRBD2. Germline V gives CDR1 GTSNPN, CDR2 SVGIG (reference sequence). The trim removed 4 bases at V and 3 bases at J, leaving 5 bases unmatched. The CDR3 is made up of 13 amino acids. CDR3 sequence reads: CAWIPGGEETQYF. The CDR3 coding sequence is TGTGCCTGGATCCCGGGGGGTGAAGAGACCCAGTACTTC. Looking up the rest from reference TRBV30 and TRBJ2-5 gives the full variable domain: SQTIHQWPATLVQPVGSPLSLECTVEGTSNPNLYWYRQAAGRGLQLLFYSVGIGQISSEVPQNLSASRPQDRQFILSSKKLLLSDSGFYLCAWIPGGEETQYFGPGTRLLVL.

This clone was observed a handful of times. The genes are TRBV5-6 and TRBJ1-1, with D perhaps TRBD1 (5 bases). Germline loops: CDR1 SGHDT, CDR2 YYEEEE. The CDR3 is 16 residues long. V was trimmed by 4 bases and J by 4 bases, leaving 20 bases between them. The CDR3 loop reads CASSEAGEALITEAFF. DNA for the CDR3: TGTGCCAGCAGCGAGGCGGGGGAAGCTCTCATCACTGAAGCTTTCTTT.

The rearrangement uses TRBV19 and TRBJ1-4; D perhaps matches TRBD1 (6 bases). The V gene lost 5 bases and the J gene lost 8 bases, with 27 bases spanning the gap. CDR3 length: 18 residues. In germline, CDR1 is LNHDA, CDR2 SQIVND (reference sequence). CDR3 residues: CASSSPSRSTGMREKLFF. DNA of the CDR3: TGTGCCAGTAGTTCCCCCTCTCGCTCGACAGGAATGAGGGAAAAACTGTTTTTT.

The genes are TRBV10-3 and TRBJ1-1; D ambiguous. Germline V gene lookup returns CDR1 ENHRY and CDR2 SYGVKD. CDR3 size: 12 residues. The V gene lost 8 bases and the J gene lost 1 base, with 8 bases spanning the gap. CDR3 DNA sequence: TGTGCCATCGGCAGTCCGAACACTGAAGCTTTCTTT. Translating it yields CAIGSPNTEAFF.

The chain recombines TRBV7-2 with TRBJ2-2; the match to TRBD1 covers 7 bases. The CDR3 is made up of 15 amino acids. CDR1 is SGHTA and CDR2 is FQGNSA in the germline V gene. V lost 3 bases to trimming and J lost 0 bases; unmatched junction nucleotides: 1. The CDR3: CASSFGTANTGELFF. CDR3 nucleotide sequence: TGTGCCAGCAGCTTTGGGACAGCGAACACCGGGGAGCTGTTTTTT.

The chain is built from TRBV5-4 and TRBJ1-1, with 9 positions matching TRBD1. CDR1 SGHNT and CDR2 YYREEE come from the germline V gene (reference sequence). V trimming: 4 bases; J trimming: 1 base; junction bases outside the gene matches: 8. There are 16 residues in the CDR3. The DNA of the CDR3 is TGTGCCAGCAGCCCCGGGACAGGGACTACGAACACTGAAGCTTTCTTT. It translates to CASSPGTGTTNTEAFF.

The chain is built from TRBV27 and TRBJ1-5, with D tentatively TRBD1 (5 bases). Germline assignment: CDR1 MNHEY and CDR2 SMNVEV (reference sequence). Trimming cost V 6 bases and J 7 bases, with 19 bases left between them. CDR3 length: 15 amino acids. CDR3 nucleotide sequence: TGTGCCAGCAGCTCCACCGACAGCGTCTTCCAGCCCCAGCATTTT. Protein product: CASSSTDSVFQPQHF.

This clone turned up a few times. The V and J genes are TRBV27 and TRBJ1-4; 8 nucleotides align to TRBD1. There are 15 residues in the CDR3. The junction had 1 base not matched to a gene; V was cut back by 4 bases and J by 0 bases. The germline CDR1 and CDR2 sequences are MNHEY and SMNVEV (reference sequence). The CDR3 sequence is CASSSGQATNEKLFF. CDR3 in DNA: TGTGCCAGCAGTTCGGGACAGGCAACTAATGAAAAACTGTTTTTT.

The chain combines TRBV19 with TRBJ2-2, with 13 nucleotides matching TRBD2. V dropped 5 bases and J dropped 7; count of bases not matched to a gene: 4. The CDR3 totals 15 residues. CDR1 is LNHDA and CDR2 is SQIVND in the germline V gene (reference sequence). This chain's CDR3 is CASSLGLAGYGELFF. CDR3 nucleotide sequence: TGTGCCAGTAGTCTGGGACTAGCGGGATACGGGGAGCTGTTTTTT.

This clone was found once. This chain uses TRBV29-1 with TRBJ1-5, with unresolved D. The V end lost 0 bases, the J end lost 4 bases, and 16 bases lay between the germline ends. This CDR3 spans 16 amino acids. The germline CDR1 and CDR2 sequences are SQVTM and ANQGSEA. CDR3 region: CSVEDVMAAENQPQHF. The CDR3 DNA sequence: TGCAGCGTTGAAGACGTCATGGCGGCGGAAAATCAGCCCCAGCATTTT.

This chain joins TRBV28 and TRBJ2-2; 13 nucleotides line up with TRBD2. Germline loops: CDR1 MDHEN, CDR2 SYDVKM. The CDR3 runs 17 residues. V was clipped by 4 bases and J by 6 bases; unmatched bases: 8. CDR3: CASSSETSGRAAGELFF. The CDR3 DNA sequence: TGTGCCAGCAGTTCAGAAACTAGCGGGAGGGCCGCCGGGGAGCTGTTTTTT.

This chain joins TRBV10-3 and TRBJ2-1; 9 bases are shared with TRBD1. Trimming removed 6 bases from V and 7 bases from J; junction bases left unmatched: 10. Looked up from germline, CDR1 is ENHRY and CDR2 is SYGVKD. There are 15 residues in the CDR3. The CDR3 loop reads CAISGPGQGTNEQFF. CDR3 DNA sequence: TGTGCCATCAGCGGCCCGGGACAGGGAACGAATGAGCAGTTCTTC.

V usage is TRBV10-3 and J usage is TRBJ2-5; the match to TRBD1 covers 9 bases. The CDR3 runs to 16 residues. Trimming at V came to 3 bases and at J to 5 bases, leaving 10 bases not matched to a gene. The germline CDR1 and CDR2 sequences are ENHRY and SYGVKD. The CDR3 bases are TGTGCCATCAGTGAAGGAGGACAGGGGTGGGTGGAGACCCAGTACTTC. Translated: CAISEGGQGWVETQYF.